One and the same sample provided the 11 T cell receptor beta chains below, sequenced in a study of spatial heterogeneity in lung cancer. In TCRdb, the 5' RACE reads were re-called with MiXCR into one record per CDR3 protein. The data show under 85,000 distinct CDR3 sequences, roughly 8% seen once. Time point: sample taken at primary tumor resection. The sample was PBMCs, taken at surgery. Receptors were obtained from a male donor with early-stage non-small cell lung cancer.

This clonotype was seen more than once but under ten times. CDR3 DNA sequence: TGCAGCGTTCCGGGACAGGGCGCACGACCGAACACTGAAGCTTTCTTT. Protein product: CSVPGQGARPNTEAFF. This rearrangement joins TRBV29-1 to TRBJ1-1; 9 bases fit TRBD1. Germline values: CDR1 SQVTM, CDR2 ANQGSEA. This CDR3 has 16 residues. V lost 5 bases and J lost 1; bases outside the gene matches: 11.

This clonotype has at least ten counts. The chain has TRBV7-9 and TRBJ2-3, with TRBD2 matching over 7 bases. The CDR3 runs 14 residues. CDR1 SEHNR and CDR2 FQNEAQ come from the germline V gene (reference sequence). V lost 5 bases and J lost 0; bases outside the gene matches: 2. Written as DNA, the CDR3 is TGTGCCAGCAGCCAAGCGGGAAGCACAGATACGCAGTATTTT. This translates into CASSQAGSTDTQYF.

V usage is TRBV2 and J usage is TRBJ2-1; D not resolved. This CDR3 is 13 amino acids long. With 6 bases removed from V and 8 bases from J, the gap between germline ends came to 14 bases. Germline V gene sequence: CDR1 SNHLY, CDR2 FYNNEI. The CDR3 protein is CASSPTSGDEQFF. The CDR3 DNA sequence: TGTGCCAGCAGCCCAACCTCTGGGGATGAGCAGTTCTTC.

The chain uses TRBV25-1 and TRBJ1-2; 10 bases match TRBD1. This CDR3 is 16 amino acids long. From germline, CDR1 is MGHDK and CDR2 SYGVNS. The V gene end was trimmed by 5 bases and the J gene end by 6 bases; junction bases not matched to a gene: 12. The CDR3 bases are TGTGCCAGCAGTTCTCCGAGACAGGGGGCTGGGCATGGCTACACCTTC. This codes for CASSSPRQGAGHGYTF.

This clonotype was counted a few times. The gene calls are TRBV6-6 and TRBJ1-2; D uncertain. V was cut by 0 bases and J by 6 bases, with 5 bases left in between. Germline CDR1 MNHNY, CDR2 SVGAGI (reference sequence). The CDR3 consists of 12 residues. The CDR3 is CASSYSGDGYTF. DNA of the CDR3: TGTGCCAGCAGTTACTCGGGAGATGGCTACACCTTC.

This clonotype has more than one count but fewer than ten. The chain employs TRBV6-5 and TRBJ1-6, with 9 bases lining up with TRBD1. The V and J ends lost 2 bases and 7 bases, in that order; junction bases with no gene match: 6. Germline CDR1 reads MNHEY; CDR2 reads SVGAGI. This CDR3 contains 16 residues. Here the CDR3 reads CASSYRDGTGNSPLHF. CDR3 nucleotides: TGTGCCAGCAGTTACCGCGATGGGACAGGGAATTCACCCCTCCACTTT.

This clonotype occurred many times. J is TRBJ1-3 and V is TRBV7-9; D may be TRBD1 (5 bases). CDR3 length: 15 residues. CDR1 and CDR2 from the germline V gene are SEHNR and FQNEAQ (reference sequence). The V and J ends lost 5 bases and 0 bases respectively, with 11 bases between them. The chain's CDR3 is CASSPGTDSGNTIYF. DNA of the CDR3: TGTGCCAGCAGCCCTGGGACTGACTCTGGAAACACCATATATTTT. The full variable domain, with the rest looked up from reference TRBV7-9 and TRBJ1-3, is DTGVSQNPRHKITKRGQNVTFRCDPISEHNRLYWYRQTLGQGPEFLTYFQNEAQLEKSRLLSDRFSAERPKGSFSTLEIQRTEQGDSAMYLCASSPGTDSGNTIYFGEGSWLTVV.

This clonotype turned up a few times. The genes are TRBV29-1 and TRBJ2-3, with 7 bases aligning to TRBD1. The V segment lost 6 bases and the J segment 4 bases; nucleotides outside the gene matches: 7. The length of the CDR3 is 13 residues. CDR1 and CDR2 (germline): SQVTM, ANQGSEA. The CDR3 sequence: CSVSTGSPDTQYF. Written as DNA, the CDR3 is TGCAGCGTATCGACAGGGTCCCCAGATACGCAGTATTTT.

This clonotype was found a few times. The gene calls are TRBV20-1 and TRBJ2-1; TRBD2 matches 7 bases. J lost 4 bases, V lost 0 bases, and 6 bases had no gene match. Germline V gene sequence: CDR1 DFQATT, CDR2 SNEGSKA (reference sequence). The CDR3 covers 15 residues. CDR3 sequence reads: CSARELASGYNEQFF. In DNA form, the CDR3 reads TGCAGTGCTAGAGAATTGGCTAGCGGATACAATGAGCAGTTCTTC.

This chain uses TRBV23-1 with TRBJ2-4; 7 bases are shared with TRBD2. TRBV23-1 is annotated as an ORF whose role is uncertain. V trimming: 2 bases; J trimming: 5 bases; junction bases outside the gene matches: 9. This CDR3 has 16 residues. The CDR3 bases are TGCGCCAGCAGTCAAAGGGCGGGGGTACCGGAAAACATTCAGTACTTC. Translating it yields CASSQRAGVPENIQYF.

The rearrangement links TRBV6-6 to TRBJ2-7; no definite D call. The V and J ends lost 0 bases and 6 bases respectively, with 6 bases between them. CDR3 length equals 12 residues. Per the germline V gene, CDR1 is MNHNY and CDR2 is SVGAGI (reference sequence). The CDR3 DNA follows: TGTGCCAGCAGTTACTCGCAGTTCGAGCAGTACTTC. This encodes CASSYSQFEQYF.